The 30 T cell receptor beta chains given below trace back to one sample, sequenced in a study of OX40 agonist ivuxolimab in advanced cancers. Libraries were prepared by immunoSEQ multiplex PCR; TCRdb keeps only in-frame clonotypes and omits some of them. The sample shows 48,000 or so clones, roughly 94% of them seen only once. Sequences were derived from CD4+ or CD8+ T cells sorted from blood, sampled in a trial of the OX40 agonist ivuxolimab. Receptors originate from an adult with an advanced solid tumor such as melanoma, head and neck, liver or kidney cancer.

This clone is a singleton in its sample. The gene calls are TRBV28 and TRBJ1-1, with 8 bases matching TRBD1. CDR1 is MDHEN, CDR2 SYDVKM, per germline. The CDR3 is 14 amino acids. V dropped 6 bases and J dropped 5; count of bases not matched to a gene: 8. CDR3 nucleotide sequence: TGTGCCAGCAGCGCGACAGGGGAGGGGACTGAAGCTTTCTTT. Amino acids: CASSATGEGTEAFF. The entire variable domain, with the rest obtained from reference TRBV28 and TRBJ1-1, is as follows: DVKVTQSSRYLVKRTGEKVFLECVQDMDHENMFWYRQDPGLGLRLIYFSYDVKMKEKGDIPEGYSVSREKKERFSLILESASTNQTSMYLCASSATGEGTEAFFGQGTRLTVV.

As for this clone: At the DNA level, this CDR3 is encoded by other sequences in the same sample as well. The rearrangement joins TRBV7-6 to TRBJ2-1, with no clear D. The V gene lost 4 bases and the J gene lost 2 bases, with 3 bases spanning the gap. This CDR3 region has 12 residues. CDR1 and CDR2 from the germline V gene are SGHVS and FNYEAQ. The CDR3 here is CASSSTYNEQFF. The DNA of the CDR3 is TGTGCCAGCAGCTCGACCTACAATGAGCAGTTCTTC.

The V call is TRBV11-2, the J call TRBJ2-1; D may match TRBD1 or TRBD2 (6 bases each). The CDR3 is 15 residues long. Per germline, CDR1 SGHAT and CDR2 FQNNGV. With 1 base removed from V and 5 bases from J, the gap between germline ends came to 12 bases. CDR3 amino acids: CASSLVGGKDNEQFF. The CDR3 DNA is TGTGCCAGCAGCTTAGTGGGGGGCAAGGACAATGAGCAGTTCTTC.

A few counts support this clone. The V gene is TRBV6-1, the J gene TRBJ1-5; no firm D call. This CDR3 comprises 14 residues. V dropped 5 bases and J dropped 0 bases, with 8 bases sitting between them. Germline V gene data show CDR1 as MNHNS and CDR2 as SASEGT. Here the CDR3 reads CASSSTDSNQPQHF. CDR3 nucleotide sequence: TGTGCCAGCAGTAGTACGGATAGCAATCAGCCCCAGCATTTT.

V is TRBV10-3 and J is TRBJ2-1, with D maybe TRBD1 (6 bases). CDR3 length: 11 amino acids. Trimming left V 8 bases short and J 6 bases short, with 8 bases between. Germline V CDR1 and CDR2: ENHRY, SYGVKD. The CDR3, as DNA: TGTGCCATCCTACAGGGCAATGAGCAGTTCTTC. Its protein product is CAILQGNEQFF.

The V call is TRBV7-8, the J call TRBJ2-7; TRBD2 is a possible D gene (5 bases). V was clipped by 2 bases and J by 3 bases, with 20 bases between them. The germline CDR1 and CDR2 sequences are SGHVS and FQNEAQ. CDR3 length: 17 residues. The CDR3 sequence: CASSLRIGQTGIYEQYF. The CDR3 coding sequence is TGTGCCAGCAGCTTACGGATTGGGCAGACGGGAATCTACGAGCAGTACTTC.

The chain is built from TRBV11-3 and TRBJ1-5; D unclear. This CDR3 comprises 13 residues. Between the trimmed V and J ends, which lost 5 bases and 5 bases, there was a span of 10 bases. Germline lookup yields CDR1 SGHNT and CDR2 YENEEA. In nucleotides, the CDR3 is TGTGCCAGCAGCCTTAGGGTTTATCAGCCCCAGCATTTT. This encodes CASSLRVYQPQHF.

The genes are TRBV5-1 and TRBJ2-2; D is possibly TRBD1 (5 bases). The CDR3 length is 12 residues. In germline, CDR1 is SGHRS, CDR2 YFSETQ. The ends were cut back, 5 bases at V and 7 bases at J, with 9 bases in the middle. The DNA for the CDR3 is TGCGCCAGCAGTTGGGGCGACGGGGAGCTGTTTTTT. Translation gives CASSWGDGELFF.

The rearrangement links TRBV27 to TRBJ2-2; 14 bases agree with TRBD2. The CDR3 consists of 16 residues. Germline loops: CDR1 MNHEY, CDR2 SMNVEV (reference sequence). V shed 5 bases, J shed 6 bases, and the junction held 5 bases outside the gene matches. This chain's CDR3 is CASSQGLAGAPGELFF. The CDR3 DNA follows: TGTGCCAGCAGTCAGGGACTAGCGGGAGCCCCCGGGGAGCTGTTTTTT.

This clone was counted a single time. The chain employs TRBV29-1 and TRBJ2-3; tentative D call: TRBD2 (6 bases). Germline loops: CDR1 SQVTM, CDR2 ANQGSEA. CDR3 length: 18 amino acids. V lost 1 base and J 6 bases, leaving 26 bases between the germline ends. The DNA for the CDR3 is TGCAGCGTTGAAGGTGGGCCTGTGTGGCGGGGCACCGTGGATACGCAGTATTTT. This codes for CSVEGGPVWRGTVDTQYF.

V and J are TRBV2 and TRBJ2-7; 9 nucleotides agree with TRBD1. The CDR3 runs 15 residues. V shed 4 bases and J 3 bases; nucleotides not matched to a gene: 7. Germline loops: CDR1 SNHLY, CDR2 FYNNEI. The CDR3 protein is CASSGWDREGYEQYF. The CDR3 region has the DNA TGTGCCAGCAGTGGCTGGGACAGGGAGGGCTACGAGCAGTACTTC.

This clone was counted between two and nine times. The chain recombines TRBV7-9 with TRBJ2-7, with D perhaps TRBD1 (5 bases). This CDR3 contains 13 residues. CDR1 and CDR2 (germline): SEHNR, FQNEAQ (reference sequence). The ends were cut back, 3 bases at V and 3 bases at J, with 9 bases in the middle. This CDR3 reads CASSFDRDYEQYF. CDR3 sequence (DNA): TGTGCCAGCAGCTTTGACAGAGACTACGAGCAGTACTTC.

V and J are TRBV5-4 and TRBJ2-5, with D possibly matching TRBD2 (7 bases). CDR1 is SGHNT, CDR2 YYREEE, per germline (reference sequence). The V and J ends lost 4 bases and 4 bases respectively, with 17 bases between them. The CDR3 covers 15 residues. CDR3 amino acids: CASSIPGGRPETQYF. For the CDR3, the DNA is TGTGCCAGCAGCATTCCCGGGGGGCGCCCAGAGACCCAGTACTTC.

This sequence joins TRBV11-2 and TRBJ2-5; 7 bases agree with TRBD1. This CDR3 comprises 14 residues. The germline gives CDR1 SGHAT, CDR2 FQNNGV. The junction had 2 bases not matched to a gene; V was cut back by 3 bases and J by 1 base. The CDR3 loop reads CASSLGQLQETQYF. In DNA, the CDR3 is TGTGCCAGCAGCTTGGGACAGCTCCAAGAGACCCAGTACTTC.

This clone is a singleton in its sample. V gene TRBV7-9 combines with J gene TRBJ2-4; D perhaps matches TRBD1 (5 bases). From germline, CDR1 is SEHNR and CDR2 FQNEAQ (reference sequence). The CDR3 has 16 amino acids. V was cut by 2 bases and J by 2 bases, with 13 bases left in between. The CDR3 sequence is CASSLSQGETKNIQYF. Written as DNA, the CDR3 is TGTGCCAGCAGCTTAAGTCAGGGTGAGACCAAAAACATTCAGTACTTC. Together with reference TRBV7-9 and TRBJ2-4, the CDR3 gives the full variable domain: DTGVSQNPRHKITKRGQNVTFRCDPISEHNRLYWYRQTLGQGPEFLTYFQNEAQLEKSRLLSDRFSAERPKGSFSTLEIQRTEQGDSAMYLCASSLSQGETKNIQYFGAGTRLSVL.

CDR3 protein: CASSLKGLNNEQFF. The CDR3 DNA reads as TGTGCCAGCAGCTTGAAGGGACTAAACAATGAGCAGTTCTTC. This chain uses TRBV5-4 with TRBJ2-1; 7 bases are a match to TRBD2. CDR1 is SGHNT and CDR2 is YYREEE in the germline V gene (reference sequence). The CDR3 spans 14 residues. The V gene end was trimmed by 1 base and the J gene end by 5 bases; junction bases not matched to a gene: 3. Full variable domain (rest looked up from reference TRBV5-4 and TRBJ2-1): ETGVTQSPTHLIKTRGQQVTLRCSSQSGHNTVSWYQQALGQGPQFIFQYYREEENGRGNFPPRFSGLQFPNYSSELNVNALELDDSALYLCASSLKGLNNEQFFGPGTRLTVL.

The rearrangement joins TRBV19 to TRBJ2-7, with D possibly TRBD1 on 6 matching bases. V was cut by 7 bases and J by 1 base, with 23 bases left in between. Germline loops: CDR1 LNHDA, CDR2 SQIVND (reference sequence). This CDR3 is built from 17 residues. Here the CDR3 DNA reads TGTGCCAGTAACTTTGGGGTCGGTTCAGGGGCGTCCTACGAGCAGTACTTC. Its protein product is CASNFGVGSGASYEQYF. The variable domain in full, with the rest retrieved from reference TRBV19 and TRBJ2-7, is DGGITQSPKYLFRKEGQNVTLSCEQNLNHDAMYWYRQDPGQGLRLIYYSQIVNDFQKGDIAEGYSVSREKKESFPLTVTSAQKNPTAFYLCASNFGVGSGASYEQYFGPGTRLTVT.

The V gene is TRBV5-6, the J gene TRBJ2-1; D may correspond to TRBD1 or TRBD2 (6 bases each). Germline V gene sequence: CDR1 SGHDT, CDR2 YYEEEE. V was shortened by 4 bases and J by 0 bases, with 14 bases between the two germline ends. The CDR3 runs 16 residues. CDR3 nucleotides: TGTGCCAGCAGCCAGGAAGGGGGGAGCTCCTACAATGAGCAGTTCTTC. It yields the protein CASSQEGGSSYNEQFF.

In DNA form, the CDR3 reads TGTGCCAGCAGTTACTCGGAGGGGCAGCCCCAGCATTTT. Amino acid sequence: CASSYSEGQPQHF. The chain couples TRBV6-6 to TRBJ1-5; a possible D gene is TRBD1 (5 bases). With 0 bases removed from V and 7 bases from J, the gap between germline ends came to 7 bases. The germline CDR1 and CDR2 sequences are MNHNY and SVGAGI (reference sequence). The CDR3 is made up of 13 amino acids.

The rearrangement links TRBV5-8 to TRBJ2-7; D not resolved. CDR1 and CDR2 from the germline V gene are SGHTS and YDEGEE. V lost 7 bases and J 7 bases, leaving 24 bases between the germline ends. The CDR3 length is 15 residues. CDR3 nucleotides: TGTGCCAGCGGCAATGGGAACTCCGTCTCGAGGGAGCAGTACTTC. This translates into CASGNGNSVSREQYF.

In DNA, the CDR3 is TGTGCCAGCAGTTTATTTCTCCTGGGGGAGGGAGAGACCCAGTACTTC. Translation gives CASSLFLLGEGETQYF. The chain couples TRBV28 to TRBJ2-5; 7 bases agree with TRBD2. This CDR3 region has 16 residues. Germline CDR1 MDHEN, CDR2 SYDVKM. After removal of 1 base from V and 4 bases from J, the junction contained 9 bases not matched to a gene.

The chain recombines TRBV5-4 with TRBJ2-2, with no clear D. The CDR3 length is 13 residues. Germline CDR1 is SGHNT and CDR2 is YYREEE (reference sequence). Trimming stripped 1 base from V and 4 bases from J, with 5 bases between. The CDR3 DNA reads TGTGCCAGCAGCTTGTCTGGCACCGGGGAGCTGTTTTTT. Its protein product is CASSLSGTGELFF.

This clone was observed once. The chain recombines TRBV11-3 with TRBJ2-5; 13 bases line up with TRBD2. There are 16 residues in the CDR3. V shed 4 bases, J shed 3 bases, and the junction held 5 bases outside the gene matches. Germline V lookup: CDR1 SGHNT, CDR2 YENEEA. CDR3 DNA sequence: TGTGCCAGCAGCTACGGGACTAGCGGGATTGAAGAGACCCAGTACTTC. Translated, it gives CASSYGTSGIEETQYF.

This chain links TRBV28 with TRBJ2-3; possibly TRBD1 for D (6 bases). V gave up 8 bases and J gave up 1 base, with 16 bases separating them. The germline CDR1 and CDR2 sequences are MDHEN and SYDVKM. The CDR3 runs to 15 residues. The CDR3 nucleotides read TGTGCCAGCGTCAGCCCCGCAGGGGGCACAGATACGCAGTATTTT. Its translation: CASVSPAGGTDTQYF.

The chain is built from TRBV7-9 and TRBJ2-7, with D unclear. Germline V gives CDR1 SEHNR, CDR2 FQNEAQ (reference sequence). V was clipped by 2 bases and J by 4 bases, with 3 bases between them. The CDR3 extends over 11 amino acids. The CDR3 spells CASSLNYEQYF. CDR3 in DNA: TGTGCCAGCAGCTTAAATTACGAGCAGTACTTC.

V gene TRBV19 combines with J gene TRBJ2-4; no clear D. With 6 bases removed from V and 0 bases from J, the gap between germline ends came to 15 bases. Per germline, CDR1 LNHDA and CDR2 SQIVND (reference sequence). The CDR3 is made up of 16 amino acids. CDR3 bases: TGTGCCAGTAGCGACCCGGAGATGCTAGCCAAAAACATTCAGTACTTC. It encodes CASSDPEMLAKNIQYF.

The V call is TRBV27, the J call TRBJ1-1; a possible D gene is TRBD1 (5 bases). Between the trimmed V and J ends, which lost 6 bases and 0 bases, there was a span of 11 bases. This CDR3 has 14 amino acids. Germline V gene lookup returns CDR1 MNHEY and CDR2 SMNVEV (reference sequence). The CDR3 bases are TGTGCCAGCAGCCTTAAAGGGGTGAACACTGAAGCTTTCTTT. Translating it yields CASSLKGVNTEAFF.

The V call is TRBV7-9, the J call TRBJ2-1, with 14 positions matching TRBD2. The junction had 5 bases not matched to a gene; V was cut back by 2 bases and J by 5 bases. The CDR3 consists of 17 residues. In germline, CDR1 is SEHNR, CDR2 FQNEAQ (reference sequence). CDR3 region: CASSLPGLAGANNEQFF. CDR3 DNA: TGTGCCAGCAGCTTACCGGGACTAGCGGGAGCTAACAATGAGCAGTTCTTC.

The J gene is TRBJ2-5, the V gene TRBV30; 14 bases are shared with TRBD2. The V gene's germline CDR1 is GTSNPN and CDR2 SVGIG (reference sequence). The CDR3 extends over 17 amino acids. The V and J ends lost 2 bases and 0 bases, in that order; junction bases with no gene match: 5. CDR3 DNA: TGTGCCTGGAGTCTCGGACTAGCGGGAGGCCACCAAGAGACCCAGTACTTC. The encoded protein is CAWSLGLAGGHQETQYF.

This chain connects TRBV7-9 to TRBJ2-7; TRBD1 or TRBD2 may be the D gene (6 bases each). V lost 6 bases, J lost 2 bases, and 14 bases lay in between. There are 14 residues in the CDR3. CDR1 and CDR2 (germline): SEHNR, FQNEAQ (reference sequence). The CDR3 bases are TGTGCCAGCAGTTCGAACAGGGAGGCCTACGAGCAGTACTTC. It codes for CASSSNREAYEQYF.